The source of this T cell receptor (beta chain) is a study of T cell changes during pregnancy in multiple sclerosis. Method: immunoSEQ multiplex PCR; TCRdb's copy keeps in-frame clones and lacks some. The data hold tens of thousands of clones, with 86% observed a single time. In its sample, this clone is medium-sized. The V gene lost 5 bases and the J gene lost 1 base, with 11 bases spanning the gap. The CDR3 runs to 15 residues. Per the germline V gene, CDR1 is MDHEN and CDR2 is SYDVKM. The material was CD8+ T cells from peripheral blood mononuclear cells, obtained in the first trimester of pregnancy. This TCR came from a female donor in good health, enrolled as a control in a pregnancy study. V gene TRBV28 combines with J gene TRBJ2-2; D remains ambiguous. The CDR3 loop is CASSTNLWNTGELFF. CDR3 DNA sequence: TGTGCCAGCAGTACAAATCTCTGGAACACCGGGGAGCTGTTTTTT.